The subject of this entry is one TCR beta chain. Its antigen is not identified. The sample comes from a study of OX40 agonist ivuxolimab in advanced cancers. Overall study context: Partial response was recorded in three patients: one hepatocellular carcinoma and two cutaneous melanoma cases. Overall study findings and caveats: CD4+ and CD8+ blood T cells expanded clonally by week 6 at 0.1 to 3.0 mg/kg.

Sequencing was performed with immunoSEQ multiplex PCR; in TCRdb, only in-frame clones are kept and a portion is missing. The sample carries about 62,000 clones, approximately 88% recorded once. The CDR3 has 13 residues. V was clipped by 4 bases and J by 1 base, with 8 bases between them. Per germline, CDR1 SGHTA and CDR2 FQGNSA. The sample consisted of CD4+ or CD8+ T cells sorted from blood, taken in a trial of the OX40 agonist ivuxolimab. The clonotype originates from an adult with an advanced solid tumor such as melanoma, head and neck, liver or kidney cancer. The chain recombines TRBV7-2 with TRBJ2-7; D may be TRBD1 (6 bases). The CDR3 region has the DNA TGTGCCAGCAGCTCTGGACAGTCCTACGAGCAGTACTTC. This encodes CASSSGQSYEQYF.